This TCR beta chain was retrieved from a study of blood T cell repertoires in COVID-19. Across the whole study: COVID-19 samples collected from the United States, Italy and Spain covered acute and convalescent phases. The cDNA or gDNA used as material had been derived from T cells, B-cell-depleted T cells, or PBMCs.

As processed by the authors: Estimated nucleated cell counts came from reference gene primer amplification. Profiling relied on immunoSEQ multiplex PCR, and the TCRdb table lists in-frame clones only, not all of them. Clonal size and the V and J genes are those of that table, whereas D and trimming came from the DNA. The sample has roughly 66,000 clones, 84% seen once. The CDR3 is 14 residues long. The V segment lost 6 bases and the J segment 5 bases; nucleotides outside the gene matches: 7. Looked up from germline, CDR1 is MNHEY and CDR2 is SVGAGI. The chain combines TRBV6-5 with TRBJ2-3; 8 bases map to TRBD1. This TCR derives from a woman in her sixties or seventies with acute or convalescent COVID-19. Sequencing was carried out using peripheral blood. The CDR3 sequence: CASRHRGKGDTQYF. The CDR3, as DNA: TGTGCCAGCAGGCACAGGGGGAAAGGAGATACGCAGTATTTT.